This TCR beta chain was profiled in a study of blood T cell repertoires in COVID-19. The protocol was immunoSEQ multiplex PCR, while the TCRdb copy is restricted to in-frame clones and leaves out a portion. The sample yields around 250,000 clones, approximately 82% seen once. The germline V and J ends were trimmed by 0 bases and 4 bases, with 18 bases remaining between them. Germline V gene data show CDR1 as GTSNPN and CDR2 as SVGIG (reference sequence). The CDR3 is 16 residues long. The sequenced sample consisted of peripheral blood. The rearrangement uses TRBV30 and TRBJ1-2; tentatively, D is TRBD1 (6 bases). The TCR sequence derives from a woman under 30 with acute or convalescent COVID-19. CDR3 in amino acids: CAWSVQAGGDRYGYTF. CDR3 sequence (DNA): TGTGCCTGGAGTGTACAAGCGGGGGGCGATCGCTATGGCTACACCTTC.